This T cell receptor (beta chain) came from a study of blood T cells in healthy people across ages. Study-level findings and limits: There was a strong correlation between TCR beta diversity and naive T cell percentage.

This CDR3 is built from 15 residues. Trimming shortened V by 5 bases and J by 3 bases, and 13 bases separated the two germline ends. The donors, healthy Caucasians from Russia, were aged about 6 to 95. This clonotype was picked up many times. Its antigen remains unknown. A second PCR, run for roughly 7 to 11 cycles, used a sample-barcoded 5' primer plus a J-beta primer mix. TCRdb fed the 5' RACE reads into MiXCR, producing one record per CDR3 protein. This table has some 760,000 distinct CDR3 sequences, around a quarter appearing once. This same sample was also part of a study on T cells of mothers and their children. Per that paper: Normalized overlap was always slightly, never significantly, higher in related than unrelated mother-child pairs.

The specimen sequenced was blood. V and J are TRBV12-3 or TRBV12-4 and TRBJ2-2; D is possibly TRBD1 (6 bases). The receptor's source is a boy between 10 and 17 years old in good health. CDR3 in amino acids: CASSNREMHTGELFF. DNA of the CDR3: TGTGCCAGCAGTAACAGGGAGATGCACACCGGGGAGCTGTTTTTT.